Included here is one T cell receptor beta chain sequence, with context. V shed 0 bases and J shed 1 base, with 10 bases lying between them. Germline lookup yields CDR1 SGHTA and CDR2 FQGTGA. This CDR3 has 15 amino acids. These data belong to a study of shared clonotypes between healthy human individuals. Some clones are missing from TCRdb's copy, which holds only in-frame ones; the method was immunoSEQ multiplex PCR. The sample gives some 1.1 million clones, approximately 75% of which show up once; roughly 0.83% is in the top ten. The clonotype comes from a man aged 18 to 30 in good health. Some clones in this sample may be carry-over from other donors' samples. Sequencing was performed on memory CD4+ T cells from PBMCs. Noted subset: CD45RA-negative fraction. The chain recombines TRBV7-3 with TRBJ2-7; D might be TRBD1 or TRBD2, each matching 5 bases. CDR3 sequence (DNA): TGTGCCAGCAGCTTAACCCGGGACGGATCCTACGAGCAGTACTTC. The encoded protein is CASSLTRDGSYEQYF.